What follows are 14 T cell receptor beta chains derived from one specimen sequenced in a study of beta chain features in type 1 diabetes. These receptors lack a known antigen. General observations from the study: Shorter TCRB CDR3s, moderately but significantly so, marked every one of the four CD4+ subsets in Type 1 diabetes patients.

The investigators reverse transcribed all of the isolated RNA, so they sequenced expressed TCRB transcripts. Sequencing was performed with immunoSEQ multiplex PCR; in TCRdb, only in-frame clones are kept and a portion is missing. The sample lists over 150,000 clones; around 8.3% were seen once. Sequenced sample: central memory CD4+ T cells from blood. The source is a woman aged 18 to 35 with type 1 diabetes.

The chain uses TRBV30 and TRBJ2-2; no definite D call. V was trimmed by 1 base and J by 6 bases, leaving 3 bases between them. Per the germline V gene, CDR1 is GTSNPN and CDR2 is SVGIG (reference sequence). This CDR3 is 11 amino acids long. DNA for the CDR3: TGTGCCTGGAGTGCAGCCGGGGAGCTGTTTTTT. It is translated as CAWSAAGELFF.

This clone came up many times. This chain links TRBV7-2 with TRBJ2-5, with TRBD2 as a possible D gene (6 bases). Trimming took off 5 bases at V and 5 bases at J, with 18 bases between the two ends. CDR1 is SGHTA and CDR2 is FQGNSA in the germline V gene. The CDR3 is made up of 15 amino acids. CDR3 residues: CASSAEGLAGETQYF. The CDR3 region has the DNA TGTGCCAGCAGCGCGGAGGGTCTAGCTGGGGAGACCCAGTACTTC.

This rearrangement joins TRBV10-3 to TRBJ2-7, with 9 positions matching TRBD1. Germline assignment: CDR1 ENHRY and CDR2 SYGVKD. The CDR3 runs 15 residues. Trimming took 6 bases from V and 4 from J; bases not matched to a gene: 10. CDR3 amino acids: CAIRASTGGGYEQYF. DNA of the CDR3: TGTGCCATCAGAGCATCCACAGGGGGCGGGTACGAGCAGTACTTC.

The chain is built from TRBV7-2 and TRBJ2-3; a possible D gene is TRBD2 (5 bases). In germline, CDR1 is SGHTA, CDR2 FQGNSA. Trimming cost V 3 bases and J 2 bases, with 9 bases left between them. This CDR3 contains 14 residues. For the CDR3, the DNA is TGTGCCAGCAGCTTTCGCGGGTCCACAGATACGCAGTATTTT. Amino acids: CASSFRGSTDTQYF.

The gene calls are TRBV10-3 and TRBJ1-1; possible D gene TRBD1, 5 bases. This CDR3 comprises 15 residues. V lost 4 bases, J lost 4 bases, and 16 bases lay in between. Germline assignment: CDR1 ENHRY and CDR2 SYGVKD. The DNA of the CDR3 is TGTGCCATCAGTGGTGCAGGGAGGGTTGGCACTGAAGCTTTCTTT. Translation gives CAISGAGRVGTEAFF.

The chain employs TRBV25-1 and TRBJ2-1, with D perhaps TRBD1 (6 bases). This CDR3 is built from 16 residues. V lost 7 bases to trimming and J lost 10 bases, with 26 bases between them. CDR1 and CDR2 from the germline V gene are MGHDK and SYGVNS. CDR3 DNA: TGTGCCAGCACAAAAATCGGACAGACCGGTGGGGCCGAGCAGTTCTTC. Its protein product is CASTKIGQTGGAEQFF.

This rearrangement joins TRBV6-5 to TRBJ2-7; 8 bases fit TRBD1. J lost 6 bases, V lost 6 bases, and 4 bases had no gene match. This CDR3 has 12 residues. The V gene's germline CDR1 is MNHEY and CDR2 SVGAGI. The chain's CDR3 is CASSRTGIEQYF. The CDR3 DNA sequence: TGTGCCAGCAGCCGGACAGGGATCGAGCAGTACTTC.

This clone has a handful of counts. The rearrangement uses TRBV7-8 and TRBJ1-6; D unresolved. Trimming stripped 1 base from V and 9 bases from J, with 10 bases between. The CDR3 is 14 amino acids. Germline CDR1 SGHVS, CDR2 FQNEAQ. This chain's CDR3 is CASSLDSGISPLHF. The CDR3 coding sequence is TGTGCCAGCAGCTTAGATTCCGGGATTTCACCCCTCCACTTT.

The chain recombines TRBV7-9 with TRBJ2-1; a possible D gene is TRBD2 (6 bases). The CDR3 contains 16 residues. Germline loops: CDR1 SEHNR, CDR2 FQNEAQ (reference sequence). V lost 1 base to trimming and J lost 0 bases, with 10 bases between them. In DNA, the CDR3 is TGTGCCAGCAGCTTAGGGGCGGGAAGCTCCTACAATGAGCAGTTCTTC. This encodes CASSLGAGSSYNEQFF.

This clone was counted a few times. This chain links TRBV7-2 with TRBJ2-4; a weak D match, TRBD1 (6 bases). CDR3 length equals 12 residues. Trimming took off 7 bases at V and 6 bases at J, with 10 bases between the two ends. Germline loops: CDR1 SGHTA, CDR2 FQGNSA. The CDR3 nucleotides are TGTGCCAGCACCCCGGACAGAAACATTCAGTACTTC. It is translated as CASTPDRNIQYF.

V and J are TRBV18 and TRBJ2-7; maybe TRBD2 (6 bases). CDR1 is KGHSH and CDR2 is LQKENI in the germline V gene. The CDR3 covers 14 residues. Trimming pared 2 bases from V and 0 bases from J, leaving 8 bases between. In DNA form, the CDR3 reads TGTGCCAGCTCACCAACCGGGAGCTCCTACGAGCAGTACTTC. This encodes CASSPTGSSYEQYF.

This clone was seen ten or more times. This sequence joins TRBV7-9 and TRBJ2-4, with 8 bases that match TRBD2. The CDR3 covers 14 residues. The trim removed 2 bases at V and 7 bases at J, leaving 4 bases unmatched. Per germline, CDR1 SEHNR and CDR2 FQNEAQ (reference sequence). The CDR3 is CASSLSGSNNIQYF. The CDR3 bases are TGTGCCAGCAGCTTAAGCGGGAGTAATAACATTCAGTACTTC. The full variable domain, completed using reference TRBV7-9 and TRBJ2-4, is DTGVSQNPRHKITKRGQNVTFRCDPISEHNRLYWYRQTLGQGPEFLTYFQNEAQLEKSRLLSDRFSAERPKGSFSTLEIQRTEQGDSAMYLCASSLSGSNNIQYFGAGTRLSVL.

This clone was found a few times. V is TRBV23-1 and J is TRBJ2-7; the match to TRBD1 covers 8 bases. TRBV23-1 is placed among ORFs of uncertain function. This CDR3 region has 17 residues. J was trimmed by 5 bases and V by 0 bases; bases with no gene match: 12. The CDR3 protein is CASSQSVSRQGADEQYF. The CDR3 nucleotides are TGCGCCAGCAGTCAATCGGTATCCCGGCAGGGGGCGGACGAGCAGTACTTC.

This clone was observed a few times. The chain combines TRBV28 with TRBJ1-2; TRBD1 might be the D (5 bases). This CDR3 comprises 14 residues. CDR1 and CDR2 from the germline V gene are MDHEN and SYDVKM. Trimming pared 8 bases from V and 1 base from J, leaving 14 bases between. For the CDR3, the DNA is TGTGCCAGCGTGGTTTCAGGGAATAACTATGGCTACACCTTC. It translates to CASVVSGNNYGYTF.